This T cell receptor (beta chain) was retrieved from a study of cytomegalovirus exposure and HLA in healthy donors. Measured with immunoSEQ multiplex PCR; TCRdb has only the in-frame clones, and not every one. Of 130,000 to 150,000 clones in the sample, approximately 86% were seen once. The CDR3 is 13 residues long. Germline assignment: CDR1 MNHEY and CDR2 SVGAGI. The V end lost 2 bases, the J end lost 2 bases, and 7 bases lay between the germline ends. The rearrangement uses TRBV6-5 and TRBJ2-7; TRBD2 is a possible D gene (5 bases). Sequenced material: PBMCs. The receptor was isolated from a man between 18 and 35 years old in good health and CMV-seropositive. The CDR3 coding sequence is TGTGCCAGCAGTTACCCCGGGACCTACGAGCAGTACTTC. Translating it yields CASSYPGTYEQYF.